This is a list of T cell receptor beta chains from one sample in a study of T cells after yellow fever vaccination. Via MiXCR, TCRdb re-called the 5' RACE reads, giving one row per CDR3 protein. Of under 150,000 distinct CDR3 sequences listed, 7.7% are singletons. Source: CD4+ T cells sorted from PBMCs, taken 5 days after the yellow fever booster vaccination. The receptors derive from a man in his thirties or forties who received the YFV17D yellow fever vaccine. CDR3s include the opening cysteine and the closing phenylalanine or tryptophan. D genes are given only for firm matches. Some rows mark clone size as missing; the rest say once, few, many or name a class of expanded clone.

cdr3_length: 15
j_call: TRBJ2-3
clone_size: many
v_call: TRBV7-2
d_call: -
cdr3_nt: TGTGCCAGCAGCTTAGATGGGCCCCTTGAGGATACGCAGTATTTT
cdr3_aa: CASSLDGPLEDTQYF

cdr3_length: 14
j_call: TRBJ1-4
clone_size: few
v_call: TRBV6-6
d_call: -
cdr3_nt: TGTGCCAGCGGCGGGGTCTCGCCCAATGAAAAACTGTTTTTT
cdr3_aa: CASGGVSPNEKLFF

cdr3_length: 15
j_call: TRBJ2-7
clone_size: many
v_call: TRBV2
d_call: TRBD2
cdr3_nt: TGTGCCAGCAGCCCCTCTAGCGGGAGCTCCTACGAGCAGTACTTC
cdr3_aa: CASSPSSGSSYEQYF

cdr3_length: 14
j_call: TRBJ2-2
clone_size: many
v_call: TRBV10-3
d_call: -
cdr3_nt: TGTGCCATCACCGGGAGTGGCGTCACCGGGGAGCTGTTTTTT
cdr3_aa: CAITGSGVTGELFF

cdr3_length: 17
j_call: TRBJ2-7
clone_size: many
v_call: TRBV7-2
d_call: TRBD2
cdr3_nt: TGTGCCAGCAGCCCCCGGGGTCCAGCGGGAGGGCTCTCCGAGCAGTACTTC
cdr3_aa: CASSPRGPAGGLSEQYF

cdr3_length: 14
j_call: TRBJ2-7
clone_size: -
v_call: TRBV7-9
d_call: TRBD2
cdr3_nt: TGTGCCAGCAGCGAACTAGCGGGAGGGCCTGAGCAGTACTTC
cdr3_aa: CASSELAGGPEQYF

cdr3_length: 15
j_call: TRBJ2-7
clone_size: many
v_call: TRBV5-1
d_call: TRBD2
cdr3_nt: TGCGCCAGCAGCTGGATAGCGGGAAGCTCCTACGAGCAGTACTTC
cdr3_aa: CASSWIAGSSYEQYF

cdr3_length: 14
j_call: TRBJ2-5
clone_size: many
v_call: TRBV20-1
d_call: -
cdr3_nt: TGCAGTGCTGTAGGGCCTACAAGCCAAGAGACCCAGTACTTC
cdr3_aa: CSAVGPTSQETQYF

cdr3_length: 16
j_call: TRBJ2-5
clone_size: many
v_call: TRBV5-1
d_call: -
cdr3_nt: TGCGCCAGCAGCTTGGCGCCGGCAGGGGCAGGGGAGACCCAGTACTTC
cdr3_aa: CASSLAPAGAGETQYF

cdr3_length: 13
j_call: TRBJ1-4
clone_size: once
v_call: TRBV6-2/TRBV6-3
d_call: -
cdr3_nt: TGTGCCAGCAGTTACCTCGCGGGTGGGAAACTGTTTTTT
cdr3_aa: CASSYLAGGKLFF

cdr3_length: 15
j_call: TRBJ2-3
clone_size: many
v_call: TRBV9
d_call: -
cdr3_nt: TGTGCCAGCAGCTCCCGAGCAGGGGGGACAGATACGCAGTATTTT
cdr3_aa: CASSSRAGGTDTQYF

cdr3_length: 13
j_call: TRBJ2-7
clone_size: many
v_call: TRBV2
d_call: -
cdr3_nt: TGTGCCAGCAGCGGAGAGGTATCTACTGCGCAGTACTTC
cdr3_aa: CASSGEVSTAQYF

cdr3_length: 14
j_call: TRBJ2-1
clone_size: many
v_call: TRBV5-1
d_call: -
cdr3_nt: TGCGCCAGCAGCGTCAATCCCCCCGTTCTTGAGCAGTTCTTC
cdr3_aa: CASSVNPPVLEQFF